The next 19 T cell receptor beta chains were all read from a single sample in a study of cytomegalovirus exposure and HLA in healthy donors. This PCR relied on a set of 60 Vbeta primers and 13 Jbeta primers. Only in-frame clones appear in the TCRdb table, and some are missing; sequencing was by immunoSEQ multiplex PCR. The sample carries roughly 250,000 clones, about four fifths recorded once. Sequenced input: PBMCs. All receptors derive from a middle-aged woman in good health and CMV-seropositive.

The sample holds a few counts of this clone. The chain joins TRBV19 to TRBJ1-2, with TRBD1 matching over 7 bases. V lost 11 bases, J lost 5 bases, and 8 bases stayed unmatched. The CDR3 loop spans 12 amino acids. Germline V gene sequence: CDR1 LNHDA, CDR2 SQIVND (reference sequence). In nucleotides, the CDR3 is TGTGCCGGACGACAGGGAACTTATGGCTACACCTTC. This gives the protein CAGRQGTYGYTF.

The chain combines TRBV30 with TRBJ2-3; D uncertain. Trimming removed 0 bases from V and 8 bases from J, with 9 bases in between. This CDR3 is 12 amino acids long. Germline V gene sequence: CDR1 GTSNPN, CDR2 SVGIG (reference sequence). The CDR3 here is CAWSVARSTQYF. The CDR3 nucleotides read TGTGCCTGGAGTGTCGCGAGGAGTACGCAGTATTTT.

This clone has only one observation. The V call is TRBV9, the J call TRBJ1-1, with D possibly TRBD1 on 6 matching bases. Germline V lookup: CDR1 SGDLS, CDR2 YYNGEE. The CDR3 runs to 15 residues. Between the trimmed V and J ends, which lost 3 bases and 0 bases, there was a span of 12 bases. The CDR3 DNA sequence: TGTGCCAGCAGCGAACACAGGGCTTTGAACACTGAAGCTTTCTTT. It yields the protein CASSEHRALNTEAFF.

CDR3 DNA sequence: TGTGCCAGCAGCCAATCTAGCGGGAGGCCTTACAATGAGCAGTTCTTC. Protein: CASSQSSGRPYNEQFF. This chain connects TRBV11-2 to TRBJ2-1, with TRBD2 matching over 11 bases. Germline V gene lookup returns CDR1 SGHAT and CDR2 FQNNGV. CDR3 size: 16 residues. The V and J ends lost 5 bases and 4 bases, in that order; junction bases with no gene match: 7.

This clone was counted only a few times. The chain links TRBV7-6 to TRBJ2-3, with D unclear. The germline CDR1 and CDR2 sequences are SGHVS and FNYEAQ. V lost 1 base and J 4 bases, leaving 15 bases between the germline ends. The length of the CDR3 is 16 residues. CDR3 loop: CASSLVGLVEADTQYF. The CDR3 DNA sequence: TGTGCCAGCAGCTTAGTCGGTCTAGTTGAAGCAGATACGCAGTATTTT. The variable domain in full, completed from reference TRBV7-6 and TRBJ2-3, reads GAGVSQSPRYKVTKRGQDVALRCDPISGHVSLYWYRQALGQGPEFLTYFNYEAQQDKSGLPNDRFSAERPEGSISTLTIQRTEQRDSAMYRCASSLVGLVEADTQYFGPGTRLTVL.

The rearrangement links TRBV10-1 to TRBJ1-2; D is possibly TRBD1 (5 bases). Between the trimmed V and J ends, which lost 4 bases and 4 bases, there was a span of 13 bases. Looked up from germline, CDR1 is WNHNN and CDR2 is SYGVQD (reference sequence). The CDR3 length is 14 residues. The CDR3 loop is CASSGGRAPYGYTF. CDR3 nucleotide sequence: TGCGCCAGCAGTGGGGGCAGGGCGCCCTATGGCTACACCTTC.

The chain uses TRBV4-3 and TRBJ1-2; D gene uncertain. The V end was cut by 0 bases, the J end by 0 bases, with 8 bases between. The CDR3 runs 15 residues. The V gene's germline CDR1 is LGHNA and CDR2 YSLEER. In DNA form, the CDR3 reads TGCGCCAGCAGCCAAGATGGGCCAGCTAACTATGGCTACACCTTC. Translated: CASSQDGPANYGYTF.

In this sample, this clone turned up once. This rearrangement joins TRBV9 to TRBJ2-1; possible D gene TRBD1, 6 bases. CDR1 and CDR2 (germline): SGDLS, YYNGEE. V lost 3 bases and J 3 bases, leaving 16 bases between the germline ends. This CDR3 contains 16 residues. In DNA form, the CDR3 reads TGTGCCAGCAGCGCTGAGGACAGCCACCTCTACAATGAGCAGTTCTTC. Its protein is CASSAEDSHLYNEQFF.

This clone has only one observation. This chain uses TRBV19 with TRBJ2-1; 8 bases are shared with TRBD2. In germline, CDR1 is LNHDA, CDR2 SQIVND (reference sequence). The CDR3 spans 15 residues. The V and J ends lost 3 bases and 8 bases, in that order; junction bases with no gene match: 9. In nucleotides, the CDR3 is TGTGCCAGTAGTATGAATGGACTAGCATCCCATGAGCAGTTCTTC. Amino acid sequence: CASSMNGLASHEQFF.

This clone was seen just once. The chain uses TRBV2 and TRBJ1-3; D possibly corresponds to TRBD1 (5 bases). CDR3 length: 15 amino acids. The germline gives CDR1 SNHLY, CDR2 FYNNEI. Trimming removed 1 base from V and 4 bases from J, with 11 bases in between. DNA for the CDR3: TGTGCCAGCAGTGAAGGGTCAGGGTGGGGAAACACCATATATTTT. It translates to CASSEGSGWGNTIYF.

J is TRBJ2-7 and V is TRBV5-5, with D perhaps matching TRBD2 (5 bases). This CDR3 is 15 amino acids long. Trimming took off 2 bases at V and 2 bases at J, with 14 bases between the two ends. Germline CDR1 reads SGHKS; CDR2 reads YYEKEE (reference sequence). The CDR3 reads CASSLPGSGPYEQYF. CDR3 DNA: TGTGCCAGCAGCTTACCGGGGAGCGGCCCCTACGAGCAGTACTTC.

The chain uses TRBV7-2 and TRBJ1-1; D may be TRBD1 (6 bases). Trimming stripped 1 base from V and 11 bases from J, with 14 bases between. Germline V gene lookup returns CDR1 SGHTA and CDR2 FQGNSA. The length of the CDR3 is 13 residues. CDR3 DNA sequence: TGTGCCAGCAGCTTAGAGGGGGGAGGGGGGGCTTTCTTT. Translating gives CASSLEGGGGAFF.

This chain uses TRBV9 with TRBJ2-7, with no clear D. Germline values: CDR1 SGDLS, CDR2 YYNGEE. This CDR3 comprises 14 residues. Trimming stripped 0 bases from V and 6 bases from J, with 13 bases between. The CDR3 DNA is TGTGCCAGCAGCGTAGCCCCTGGTAACGGCGAGCAGTACTTC. Its translation is CASSVAPGNGEQYF. Looking up the rest from reference TRBV9 and TRBJ2-7 gives the full variable domain: DSGVTQTPKHLITATGQRVTLRCSPRSGDLSVYWYQQSLDQGLQFLIQYYNGEERAKGNILERFSAQQFPDLHSELNLSSLELGDSALYFCASSVAPGNGEQYFGPGTRLTVT.

The V call is TRBV28, the J call TRBJ2-7; tentatively, D is TRBD1 (9 bases). V was clipped by 7 bases and J by 3 bases, with 22 bases between them. The V gene's germline CDR1 is MDHEN and CDR2 SYDVKM. This CDR3 comprises 16 residues. In nucleotides, the CDR3 is TGTGCCAGCAACAGGGGGCTGGGCGGGAGGATCTACGAGCAGTACTTC. Translating gives CASNRGLGGRIYEQYF.

The chain couples TRBV9 to TRBJ2-2; a possible D gene is TRBD1 (6 bases). This CDR3 has 16 residues. Trimming took 0 bases from V and 1 from J, leaving 10 bases between them. CDR1 and CDR2 from the germline V gene are SGDLS and YYNGEE. CDR3 sequence (DNA): TGTGCCAGCAGCGTAGATTACAGGGAGAACACCGGGGAGCTGTTTTTT. Its translation: CASSVDYRENTGELFF. Supplemented by reference TRBV9 and TRBJ2-2, the full variable domain reads DSGVTQTPKHLITATGQRVTLRCSPRSGDLSVYWYQQSLDQGLQFLIQYYNGEERAKGNILERFSAQQFPDLHSELNLSSLELGDSALYFCASSVDYRENTGELFFGEGSRLTVL.

The chain couples TRBV27 to TRBJ1-2; tentative D call: TRBD1 (6 bases). Trimming removed 4 bases at V and 5 bases at J, with 17 bases between. The CDR3 contains 15 residues. Germline-derived CDR1 and CDR2 are MNHEY and SMNVEV (reference sequence). DNA of the CDR3: TGTGCCAGCAGTTACTTGTCACAGGGTGTATATGGCTACACCTTC. Its protein is CASSYLSQGVYGYTF.

To note about this clone: Other nucleotide sequences from this sample produce the same CDR3. V is TRBV6-5 and J is TRBJ2-1; D possibly corresponds to TRBD2 (6 bases). Trimming removed 0 bases from V and 4 bases from J, with 13 bases in between. Germline CDR1 reads MNHEY; CDR2 reads SVGAGI. The CDR3 totals 16 residues. DNA of the CDR3: TGTGCCAGCAGTTACTCTGCACTAGCTGGATACAATGAGCAGTTCTTC. Translated, it gives CASSYSALAGYNEQFF.

J is TRBJ2-7 and V is TRBV11-3; D possibly corresponds to TRBD1 (6 bases). CDR1 is SGHNT and CDR2 is YENEEA in the germline V gene. This CDR3 spans 14 amino acids. V lost 2 bases, J lost 0 bases, and 8 bases lay in between. CDR3 protein: CASSLTGSSYEQYF. As DNA, the CDR3 is TGTGCCAGCAGCTTAACAGGGAGCTCCTACGAGCAGTACTTC.

V is TRBV11-3 and J is TRBJ2-3; the D gene is possibly TRBD2 (7 bases). V was cut by 1 base and J by 1 base, with 24 bases left in between. Germline lookup yields CDR1 SGHNT and CDR2 YENEEA. The CDR3 is 20 amino acids. CDR3 in DNA: TGTGCCAGCAGCTTAGTTTGGGGGGGAGATACAGGGTCGGGCACAGATACGCAGTATTTT. This codes for CASSLVWGGDTGSGTDTQYF.